These 11 T cell receptor beta chains came from one sample sequenced in a study of a mutant IDH1 vaccine in newly diagnosed glioma. The assay was immunoSEQ multiplex PCR, and TCRdb's table has in-frame clones only and misses some. Of 56,000 or so clones listed, around 80% are singletons. Regarding time point: week 5, during vaccination. Each vaccine dose was 300 ug of mutant IDH1 20-mer peptide, with topical imiquimod. For these TCRs, the target antigens are not known. The sample consisted of PBMCs, taken from a glioma patient whose treatment included an IDH1 peptide vaccine. These receptors were obtained from a woman between 35 and 50 years old with glioma.

The V call is TRBV7-8, the J call TRBJ2-2; D not resolved. The germline V and J ends were trimmed by 1 base and 0 bases, with 3 bases remaining between them. The CDR3 extends over 14 amino acids. Germline V CDR1 and CDR2: SGHVS, FQNEAQ. CDR3 nucleotide sequence: TGTGCCAGCAGCTTAGTAACGAACACCGGGGAGCTGTTTTTT. Residues: CASSLVTNTGELFF.

The V and J genes are TRBV1 and TRBJ1-5. TRBV1 is listed as a pseudogene. The CDR3 is made up of 21 amino acids. For the CDR3, the DNA is TGCACCAGCAGCCAAGAAAGGCCCCGGACAGGGACTAGCGGGTGCAATCAGCCCCAGCATTTT. This gives the protein CTSSQERPRTGTSGCNQPQHF.

This clone occurred a few times. This sequence joins TRBV9 and TRBJ1-1; D is uncertain. CDR3 size: 14 residues. The V gene lost 2 bases and the J gene lost 4 bases, with 12 bases spanning the gap. The germline V gene encodes CDR1 SGDLS and CDR2 YYNGEE. CDR3 protein: CASSVSLAGTEAFF. DNA for the CDR3: TGTGCCAGCAGCGTCTCTTTGGCTGGCACTGAAGCTTTCTTT.

This clone was seen only once. This rearrangement joins TRBV5-3 to TRBJ1-2; D is possibly TRBD1 (5 bases). TRBV5-3 is known as an ORF, though its function is uncertain. Trimming shortened V by 3 bases and J by 4 bases, and 22 bases separated the two germline ends. CDR3 length: 17 amino acids. As DNA, the CDR3 is TGTGCCAGAAGCTCTTCCTGGGGGGTAGTTGGTTGCTATGGCTACACCTTC. Its translation is CARSSSWGVVGCYGYTF.

The chain is built from TRBV9 and TRBJ1-1; unclear D gene. This CDR3 comprises 14 residues. The V and J ends lost 0 bases and 2 bases respectively, with 8 bases between them. From germline, CDR1 is SGDLS and CDR2 YYNGEE. Here the CDR3 reads CASSVDDPNTEAFF. The CDR3 DNA follows: TGTGCCAGCAGCGTAGACGACCCTAACACTGAAGCTTTCTTT.

The chain has TRBV18 and TRBJ1-3; D might be TRBD1 (6 bases). Germline CDR1 and CDR2: KGHSH and LQKENI. The germline V and J ends were trimmed by 3 bases and 3 bases, with 18 bases remaining between them. The CDR3 loop spans 17 amino acids. CDR3: CASSPDVGGLYGNTIYF. CDR3 sequence (DNA): TGTGCCAGCTCACCCGACGTAGGGGGGCTATATGGAAACACCATATATTTT.

V usage is TRBV9 and J usage is TRBJ1-4, with D uncertain. This CDR3 region has 15 residues. Germline loops: CDR1 SGDLS, CDR2 YYNGEE. V shed 1 base and J shed 3 bases, with 10 bases lying between them. The CDR3 DNA reads TGTGCCAGCAGCGTAAACCCGGGGTCTAATGAAAAACTGTTTTTT. This codes for CASSVNPGSNEKLFF.

The chain combines TRBV7-2 with TRBJ2-1, with a weak D call TRBD1 (6 bases). V lost 4 bases and J 6 bases, leaving 16 bases between the germline ends. Per the germline V gene, CDR1 is SGHTA and CDR2 is FQGNSA. The CDR3 runs 15 residues. CDR3 amino acids: CASSYLTGTGNEQFF. As DNA, the CDR3 is TGTGCCAGCAGCTACCTGACAGGAACAGGCAATGAGCAGTTCTTC.

This clone appeared a single time. The V gene is TRBV4-3, the J gene TRBJ1-6; D may be TRBD1 (5 bases). The CDR3 loop spans 16 amino acids. Trimming stripped 0 bases from V and 2 bases from J, with 8 bases between. From germline, CDR1 is LGHNA and CDR2 YSLEER. The CDR3 here is CASSQDWGTYNSPLHF. DNA for the CDR3: TGCGCCAGCAGCCAAGATTGGGGGACCTATAATTCACCCCTCCACTTT.

V and J are TRBV5-6 and TRBJ1-4; a weak D match, TRBD1 (6 bases). Germline V gene lookup returns CDR1 SGHDT and CDR2 YYEEEE. Deletions cut 2 bases from V and 7 bases from J, with 12 bases between. CDR3 size: 14 residues. The DNA for the CDR3 is TGTGCCAGCAGCTTTGGGGGGGCCGGTGAAAAACTGTTTTTT. Its protein is CASSFGGAGEKLFF.

The chain's CDR3 is CASSRRTSGESYEQYF. For the CDR3, the DNA is TGTGCCAGCAGCCGTCGGACTAGCGGGGAGTCCTACGAGCAGTACTTC. This chain joins TRBV5-4 and TRBJ2-7, with 12 bases lining up with TRBD2. CDR1 is SGHNT, CDR2 YYREEE, per germline (reference sequence). The CDR3 is 16 residues long. Trimming removed 4 bases from V and 1 base from J; junction bases left unmatched: 6.